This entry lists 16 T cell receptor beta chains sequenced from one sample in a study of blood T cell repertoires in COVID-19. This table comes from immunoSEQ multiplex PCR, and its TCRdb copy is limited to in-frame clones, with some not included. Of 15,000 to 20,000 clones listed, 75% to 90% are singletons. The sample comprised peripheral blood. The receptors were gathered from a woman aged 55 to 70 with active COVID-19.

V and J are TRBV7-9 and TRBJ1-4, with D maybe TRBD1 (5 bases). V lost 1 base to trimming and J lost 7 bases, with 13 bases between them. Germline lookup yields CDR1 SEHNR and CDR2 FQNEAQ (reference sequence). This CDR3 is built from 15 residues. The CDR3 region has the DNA TGTGCCAGCAGCTTAGGCGGGGGAGCGGGTGAAAAACTGTTTTTT. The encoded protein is CASSLGGGAGEKLFF.

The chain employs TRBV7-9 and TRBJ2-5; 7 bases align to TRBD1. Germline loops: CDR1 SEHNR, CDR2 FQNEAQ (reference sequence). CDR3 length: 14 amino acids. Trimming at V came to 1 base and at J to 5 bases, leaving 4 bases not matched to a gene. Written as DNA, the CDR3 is TGTGCCAGCAGCTTAGGACAGGGTCCGGAGACCCAGTACTTC. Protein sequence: CASSLGQGPETQYF.

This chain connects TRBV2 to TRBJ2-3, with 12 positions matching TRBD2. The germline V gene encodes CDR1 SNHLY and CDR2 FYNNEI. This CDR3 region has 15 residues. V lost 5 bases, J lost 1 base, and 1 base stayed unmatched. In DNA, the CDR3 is TGTGCCAGCAGTAGACTAGCGGGGGGCACAGATACGCAGTATTTT. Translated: CASSRLAGGTDTQYF. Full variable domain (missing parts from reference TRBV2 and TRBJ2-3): EPEVTQTPSHQVTQMGQEVILRCVPISNHLYFYWYRQILGQKVEFLVSFYNNEISEKSEIFDDQFSVERPDGSNFTLKIRSTKLEDSAMYFCASSRLAGGTDTQYFGPGTRLTVL.

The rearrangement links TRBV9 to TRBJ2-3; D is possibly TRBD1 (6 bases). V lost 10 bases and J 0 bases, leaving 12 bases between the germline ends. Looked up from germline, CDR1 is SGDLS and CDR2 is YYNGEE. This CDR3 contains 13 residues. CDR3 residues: CAHRDTSTDTQYF. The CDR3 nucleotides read TGTGCCCACCGGGACACTAGCACAGATACGCAGTATTTT.

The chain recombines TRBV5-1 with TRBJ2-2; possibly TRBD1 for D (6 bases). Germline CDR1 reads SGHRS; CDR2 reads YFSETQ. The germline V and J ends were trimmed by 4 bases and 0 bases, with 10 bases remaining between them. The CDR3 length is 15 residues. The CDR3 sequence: CASSARTANTGELFF. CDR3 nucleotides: TGCGCCAGCAGCGCCAGGACAGCGAACACCGGGGAGCTGTTTTTT.

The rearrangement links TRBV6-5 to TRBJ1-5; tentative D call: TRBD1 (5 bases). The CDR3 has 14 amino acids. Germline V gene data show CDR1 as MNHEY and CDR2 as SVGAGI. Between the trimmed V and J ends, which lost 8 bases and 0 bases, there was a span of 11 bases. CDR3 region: CASLTDYSNQPQHF. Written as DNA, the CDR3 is TGTGCCAGCTTGACAGATTATAGCAATCAGCCCCAGCATTTT.

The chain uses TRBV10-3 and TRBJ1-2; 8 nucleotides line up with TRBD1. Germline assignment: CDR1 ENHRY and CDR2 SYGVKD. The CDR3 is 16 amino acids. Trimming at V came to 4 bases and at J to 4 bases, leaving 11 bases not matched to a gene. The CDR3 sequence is CAISGDFRTGSYGYTF. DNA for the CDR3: TGTGCCATCAGTGGGGACTTCCGGACAGGGTCCTATGGCTACACCTTC.

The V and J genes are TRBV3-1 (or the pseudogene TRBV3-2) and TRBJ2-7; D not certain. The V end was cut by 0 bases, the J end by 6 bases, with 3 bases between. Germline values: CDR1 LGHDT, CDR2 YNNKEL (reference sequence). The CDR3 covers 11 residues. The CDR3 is CASSQEREQYF. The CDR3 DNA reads TGTGCCAGCAGCCAAGAGCGCGAGCAGTACTTC.

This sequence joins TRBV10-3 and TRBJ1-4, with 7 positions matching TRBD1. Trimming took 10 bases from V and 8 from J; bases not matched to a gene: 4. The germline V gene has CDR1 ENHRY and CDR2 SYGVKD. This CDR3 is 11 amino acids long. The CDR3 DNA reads TGTGCCACGTCAGGGGGGGAAAAACTGTTTTTT. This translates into CATSGGEKLFF.

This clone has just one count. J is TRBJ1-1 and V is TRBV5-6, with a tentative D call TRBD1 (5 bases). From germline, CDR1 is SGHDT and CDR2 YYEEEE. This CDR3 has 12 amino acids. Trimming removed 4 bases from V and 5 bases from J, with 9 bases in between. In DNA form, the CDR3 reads TGTGCCAGCAGCACAGGATTAACTGAAGCTTTCTTT. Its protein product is CASSTGLTEAFF.

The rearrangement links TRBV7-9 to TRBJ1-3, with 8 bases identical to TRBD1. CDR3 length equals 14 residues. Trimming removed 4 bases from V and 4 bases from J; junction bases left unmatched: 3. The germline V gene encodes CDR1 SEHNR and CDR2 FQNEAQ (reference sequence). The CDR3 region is CASSWTGYGNTIYF. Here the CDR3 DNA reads TGTGCCAGCAGCTGGACAGGGTACGGAAACACCATATATTTT. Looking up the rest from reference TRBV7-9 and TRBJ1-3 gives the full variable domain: DTGVSQNPRHKITKRGQNVTFRCDPISEHNRLYWYRQTLGQGPEFLTYFQNEAQLEKSRLLSDRFSAERPKGSFSTLEIQRTEQGDSAMYLCASSWTGYGNTIYFGEGSWLTVV.

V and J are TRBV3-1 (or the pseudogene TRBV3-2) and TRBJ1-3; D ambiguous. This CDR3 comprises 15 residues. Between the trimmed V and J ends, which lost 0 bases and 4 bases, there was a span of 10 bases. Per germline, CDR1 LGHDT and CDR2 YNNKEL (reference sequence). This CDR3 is CASSQESGRGNTIYF. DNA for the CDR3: TGTGCCAGCAGCCAAGAATCCGGGAGAGGAAACACCATATATTTT.

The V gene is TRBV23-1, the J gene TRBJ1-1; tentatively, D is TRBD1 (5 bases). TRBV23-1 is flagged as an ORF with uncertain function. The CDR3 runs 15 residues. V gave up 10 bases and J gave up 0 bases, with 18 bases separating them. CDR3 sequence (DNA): TGCGCCACCCTATGGACGTCGGGGGTGAACACTGAAGCTTTCTTT. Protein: CATLWTSGVNTEAFF.

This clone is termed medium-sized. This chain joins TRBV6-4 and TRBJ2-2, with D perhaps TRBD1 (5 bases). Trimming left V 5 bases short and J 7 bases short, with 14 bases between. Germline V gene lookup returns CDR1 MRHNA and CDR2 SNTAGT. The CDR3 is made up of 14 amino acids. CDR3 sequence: CASSSDTSGGELFF. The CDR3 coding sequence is TGTGCCAGCAGTTCGGACACCTCCGGCGGGGAGCTGTTTTTT.

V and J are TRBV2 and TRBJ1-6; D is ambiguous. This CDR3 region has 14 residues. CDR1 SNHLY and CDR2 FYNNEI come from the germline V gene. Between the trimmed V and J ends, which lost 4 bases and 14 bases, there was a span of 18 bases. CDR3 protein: CASSVETGMNSLHF. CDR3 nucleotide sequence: TGTGCCAGCAGTGTCGAGACGGGTATGAATTCCCTCCACTTT.

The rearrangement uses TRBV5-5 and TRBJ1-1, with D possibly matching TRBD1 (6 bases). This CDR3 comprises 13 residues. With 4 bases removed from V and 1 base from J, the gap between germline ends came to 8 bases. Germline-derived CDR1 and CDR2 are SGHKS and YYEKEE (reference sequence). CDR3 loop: CASSKQGNTEAFF. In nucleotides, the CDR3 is TGTGCCAGCAGCAAACAGGGGAACACTGAAGCTTTCTTT.